Below, one T cell receptor (beta chain) is given with its context. The data are from a study of blood T cell repertoires in COVID-19. CDR1 MNHEY and CDR2 SVGEGT come from the germline V gene. CDR3 size: 15 residues. V gave up 0 bases and J gave up 6 bases, with 14 bases separating them. As processed by the authors: Reference gene primers were amplified, and this amplification served to estimate nucleated cell counts. Generated by immunoSEQ multiplex PCR, the TCRdb table keeps only in-frame clones and is missing some. That table is the source of V, J and clone size, and D and trimming were worked out from the DNA. The sample has approximately 120,000 clones, approximately 90% seen once.

The J gene is TRBJ1-1, the V gene TRBV6-2 or TRBV6-3; D is perhaps TRBD1 (5 bases). The sequencing sample was made of peripheral blood. The sequence derives from a middle-aged man with acute or convalescent COVID-19. Here the CDR3 reads CASSYSVREGSEAFF. The CDR3, as DNA: TGTGCCAGCAGTTACTCGGTCAGGGAAGGATCTGAAGCTTTCTTT.